Shown below are 11 T cell receptor beta chains from a single sample sequenced in a study of T cell repertoires in ileal Crohn's disease. Using immunoSEQ multiplex PCR, the repertoire was profiled, and TCRdb retains in-frame clones only, with some absent. The data hold approximately 9,000 clones, with roughly 79% observed a single time. Sequenced: ileal tissue. The receptors stem from an adult with Crohn's disease.

This rearrangement joins TRBV7-9 to TRBJ2-6; D is perhaps TRBD2 (6 bases). V gave up 5 bases and J gave up 2 bases, with 16 bases separating them. Per the germline V gene, CDR1 is SEHNR and CDR2 is FQNEAQ (reference sequence). The CDR3 has 17 residues. CDR3 sequence (DNA): TGTGCCAGCAGCCTTGGAGGGGTACTTACTGGGGCCAACGTCCTGACTTTC. This translates into CASSLGGVLTGANVLTF.

Remarks on this clone: Other DNA sequences in the sample encode the same CDR3. The chain carries TRBV10-1 and TRBJ2-7; TRBD2 might be the D (5 bases). Between the trimmed V and J ends, which lost 0 bases and 0 bases, there was a span of 6 bases. The CDR3 totals 14 residues. Germline CDR1 is WNHNN and CDR2 is SYGVQD (reference sequence). In DNA form, the CDR3 reads TGCGCCAGCAGTGAGTCCGGGAACTCCTACGAGCAGTACTTC. Its translation: CASSESGNSYEQYF.

V usage is TRBV7-3 and J usage is TRBJ2-5; 8 nucleotides match TRBD2. The CDR3 spans 14 residues. CDR1 and CDR2 (germline): SGHTA, FQGTGA. The V segment lost 5 bases and the J segment 6 bases; nucleotides outside the gene matches: 8. The DNA of the CDR3 is TGTGCCAGCAGCGAAACCGGGACTAGTAAGACCCAGTACTTC. As protein: CASSETGTSKTQYF. The variable domain in full, with the rest retrieved from reference TRBV7-3 and TRBJ2-5, is GAGVSQTPSNKVTEKGKYVELRCDPISGHTALYWYRQSLGQGPEFLIYFQGTGAADDSGLPNDRFFAVRPEGSVSTLKIQRTERGDSAVYLCASSETGTSKTQYFGPGTRLLVL.

The gene calls are TRBV7-9 and TRBJ1-4; D unresolved. V was cut by 11 bases and J by 5 bases, with 12 bases left in between. Per the germline V gene, CDR1 is SEHNR and CDR2 is FQNEAQ (reference sequence). This CDR3 has 12 amino acids. CDR3 bases: TGTGCCGTAAAGGGCGGGAATGAAAAACTGTTTTTT. It encodes CAVKGGNEKLFF.

This chain uses TRBV10-3 with TRBJ1-1; tentative D call: TRBD1 (6 bases). Trimming took 6 bases from V and 0 from J, leaving 17 bases between them. The CDR3 contains 16 residues. Germline assignment: CDR1 ENHRY and CDR2 SYGVKD. CDR3 nucleotides: TGTGCCATCAGGTCAGATCCCGGGACACTGAACACTGAAGCTTTCTTT. Translation gives CAIRSDPGTLNTEAFF.

V and J are TRBV6-1 and TRBJ2-7, with 7 bases fitting TRBD1. The CDR3 is made up of 15 amino acids. Germline CDR1 MNHNS, CDR2 SASEGT. V was clipped by 4 bases and J by 1 base; unmatched bases: 7. The CDR3 region is CASSGNRDSSYEQYF. The CDR3 bases are TGTGCCAGCAGTGGGAACCGGGACAGTTCCTACGAGCAGTACTTC.

The V and J genes are TRBV19 and TRBJ1-2; D is perhaps TRBD1 (6 bases). V lost 7 bases, J lost 4 bases, and 13 bases lay in between. Germline lookup yields CDR1 LNHDA and CDR2 SQIVND (reference sequence). There are 13 residues in the CDR3. CDR3 nucleotide sequence: TGTGCCAGTAAGGACAGAGAAGGCTATGGCTACACCTTC. Translating gives CASKDREGYGYTF.

This clone is large within its sample. The J gene is TRBJ1-5, the V gene TRBV7-8; D is uncertain. With 1 base removed from V and 0 bases from J, the gap between germline ends came to 7 bases. The CDR3 runs 15 residues. Germline values: CDR1 SGHVS, CDR2 FQNEAQ. The CDR3 loop reads CASSLGRNSNQPQHF. CDR3 DNA: TGTGCCAGCAGCTTAGGGCGGAATAGCAATCAGCCCCAGCATTTT.

The chain links TRBV7-8 to TRBJ2-7, with 9 bases lining up with TRBD2. J was trimmed by 5 bases and V by 4 bases; bases with no gene match: 3. The germline V gene has CDR1 SGHVS and CDR2 FQNEAQ. The CDR3 spans 13 residues. The CDR3 DNA sequence: TGTGCCAGCAGCTCCGGACTAGCGAACGAGCAGTACTTC. Its translation: CASSSGLANEQYF.

This rearrangement joins TRBV9 to TRBJ1-2, with TRBD1 matching 7 bases. After removal of 4 bases from V and 8 bases from J, the junction contained 5 bases not matched to a gene. The germline V gene encodes CDR1 SGDLS and CDR2 YYNGEE. The CDR3 consists of 12 residues. The CDR3 spells CASSTQGTGYTF. CDR3 bases: TGTGCCAGCAGCACACAGGGGACCGGCTACACCTTC.

This rearrangement joins TRBV10-3 to TRBJ1-6; possible D gene TRBD1, 6 bases. The CDR3 spans 15 residues. The ends were cut back, 6 bases at V and 7 bases at J, with 16 bases in the middle. The germline CDR1 and CDR2 sequences are ENHRY and SYGVKD. As DNA, the CDR3 is TGTGCCATCAGGGCAGGGGTAGCTTGGAATTCACCCCTCCACTTT. It codes for CAIRAGVAWNSPLHF.